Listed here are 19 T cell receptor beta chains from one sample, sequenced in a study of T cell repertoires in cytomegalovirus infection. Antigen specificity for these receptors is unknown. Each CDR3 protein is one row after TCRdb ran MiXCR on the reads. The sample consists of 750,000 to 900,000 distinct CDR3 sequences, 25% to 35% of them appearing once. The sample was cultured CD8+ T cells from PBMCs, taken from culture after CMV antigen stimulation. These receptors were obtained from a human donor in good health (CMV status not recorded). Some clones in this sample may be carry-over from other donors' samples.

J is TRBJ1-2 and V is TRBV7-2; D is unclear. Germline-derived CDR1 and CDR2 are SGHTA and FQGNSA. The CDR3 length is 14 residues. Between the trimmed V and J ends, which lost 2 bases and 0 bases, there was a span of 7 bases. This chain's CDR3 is CASSLSGTNYGYTF. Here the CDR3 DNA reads TGTGCCAGCAGCTTATCCGGGACTAACTATGGCTACACCTTC.

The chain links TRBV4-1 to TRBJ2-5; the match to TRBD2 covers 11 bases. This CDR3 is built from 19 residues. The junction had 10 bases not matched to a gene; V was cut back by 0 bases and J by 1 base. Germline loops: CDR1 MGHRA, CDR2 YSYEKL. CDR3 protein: CASSQEGPLAGGPQETQYF. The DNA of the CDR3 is TGCGCCAGCAGCCAAGAAGGGCCCCTAGCGGGGGGCCCCCAAGAGACCCAGTACTTC.

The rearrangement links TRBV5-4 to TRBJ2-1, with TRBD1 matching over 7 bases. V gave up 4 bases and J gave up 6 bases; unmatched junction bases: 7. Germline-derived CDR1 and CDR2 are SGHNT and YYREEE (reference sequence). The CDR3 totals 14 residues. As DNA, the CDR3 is TGTGCCAGCAGCACCTGGACAGGCCTCAATGAGCAGTTCTTC. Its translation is CASSTWTGLNEQFF.

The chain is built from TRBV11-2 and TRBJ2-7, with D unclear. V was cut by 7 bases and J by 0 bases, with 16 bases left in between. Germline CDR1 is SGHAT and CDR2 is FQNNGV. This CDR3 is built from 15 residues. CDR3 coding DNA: TGTGCCAGCACCCTATGGGGTGGTATCTCCTACGAGCAGTACGTC. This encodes CASTLWGGISYEQYV.

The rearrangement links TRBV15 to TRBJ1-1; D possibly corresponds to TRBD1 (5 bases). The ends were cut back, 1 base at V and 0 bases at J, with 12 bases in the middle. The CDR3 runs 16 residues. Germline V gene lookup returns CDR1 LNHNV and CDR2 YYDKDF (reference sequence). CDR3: CATSRGYSGVNTEAFF. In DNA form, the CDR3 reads TGTGCCACCAGCAGAGGTTATTCGGGGGTGAACACTGAAGCTTTCTTT.

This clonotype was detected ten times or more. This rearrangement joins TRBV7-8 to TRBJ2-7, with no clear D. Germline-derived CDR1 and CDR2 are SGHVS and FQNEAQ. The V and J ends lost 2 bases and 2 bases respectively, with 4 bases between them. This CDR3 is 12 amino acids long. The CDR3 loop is CASSLRPYEQYF. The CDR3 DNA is TGTGCCAGCAGCTTAAGACCCTACGAGCAGTACTTC.

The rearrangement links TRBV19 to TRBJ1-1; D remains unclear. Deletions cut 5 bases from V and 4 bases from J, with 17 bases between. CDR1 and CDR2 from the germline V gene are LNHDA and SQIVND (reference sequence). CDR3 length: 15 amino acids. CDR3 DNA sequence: TGTGCCAGTAGTCCCAAATCACGTCGGTCCACTGAAGCTTTCTTT. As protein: CASSPKSRRSTEAFF.

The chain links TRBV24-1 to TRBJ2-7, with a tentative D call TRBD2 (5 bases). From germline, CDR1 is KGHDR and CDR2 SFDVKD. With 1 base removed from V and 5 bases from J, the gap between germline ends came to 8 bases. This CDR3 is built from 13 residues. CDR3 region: CATSDFRGNEQYF. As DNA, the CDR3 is TGTGCCACCAGTGATTTCCGAGGGAACGAGCAGTACTTC.

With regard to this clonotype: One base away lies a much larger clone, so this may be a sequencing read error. This CDR3 is CAISDTGELFF. For the CDR3, the DNA is TGTGCCATCAGTGACACCGGGGAGCTGTTTTTT. The gene calls are TRBV10-3 and TRBJ2-2; no clear D. V was shortened by 3 bases and J by 4 bases, with 0 bases between the two germline ends. The CDR3 consists of 11 residues. Germline V gene sequence: CDR1 ENHRY, CDR2 SYGVKD.

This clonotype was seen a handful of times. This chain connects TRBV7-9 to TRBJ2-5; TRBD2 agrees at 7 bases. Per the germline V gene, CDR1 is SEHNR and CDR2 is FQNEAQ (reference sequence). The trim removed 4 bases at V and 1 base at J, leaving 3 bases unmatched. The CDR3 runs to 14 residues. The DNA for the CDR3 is TGTGCCAGCAGCTGGGGGGGGAGCCAAGAGACCCAGTACTTC. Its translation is CASSWGGSQETQYF.

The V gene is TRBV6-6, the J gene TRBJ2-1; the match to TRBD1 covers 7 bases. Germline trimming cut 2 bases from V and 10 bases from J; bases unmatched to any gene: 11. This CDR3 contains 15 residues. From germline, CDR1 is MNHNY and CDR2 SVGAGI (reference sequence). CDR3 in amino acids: CASSYEDRLWGEQFF. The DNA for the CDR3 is TGTGCCAGCAGTTACGAGGACAGGCTATGGGGGGAGCAGTTCTTC.

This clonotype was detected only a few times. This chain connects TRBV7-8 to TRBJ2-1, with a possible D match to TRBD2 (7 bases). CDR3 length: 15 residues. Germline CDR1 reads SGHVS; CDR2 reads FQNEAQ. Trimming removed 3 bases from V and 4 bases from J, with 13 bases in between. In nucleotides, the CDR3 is TGTGCCAGCAGCTTCGGGGGGACACCGTACAATGAGCAGTTCTTC. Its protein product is CASSFGGTPYNEQFF.

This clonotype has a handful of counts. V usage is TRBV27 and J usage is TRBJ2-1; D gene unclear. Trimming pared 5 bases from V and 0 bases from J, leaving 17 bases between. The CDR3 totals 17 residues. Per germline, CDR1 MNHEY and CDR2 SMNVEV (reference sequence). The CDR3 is CASSPLTSGRSYNEQFF. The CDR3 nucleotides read TGTGCCAGCAGTCCCCTTACATCCGGACGCTCCTACAATGAGCAGTTCTTC.

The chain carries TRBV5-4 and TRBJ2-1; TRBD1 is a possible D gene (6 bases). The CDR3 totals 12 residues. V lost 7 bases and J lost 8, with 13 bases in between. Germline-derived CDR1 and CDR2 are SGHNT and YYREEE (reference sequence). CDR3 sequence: CASSWTADEQFF. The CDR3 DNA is TGTGCCAGCTCTTGGACAGCTGATGAGCAGTTCTTC.

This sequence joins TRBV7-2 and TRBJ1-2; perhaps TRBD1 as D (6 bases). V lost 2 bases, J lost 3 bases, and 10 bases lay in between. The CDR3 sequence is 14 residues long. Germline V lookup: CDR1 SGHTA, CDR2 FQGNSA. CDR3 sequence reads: CASSLTGQHYGYTF. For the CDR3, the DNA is TGTGCCAGCAGCTTAACAGGGCAGCACTATGGCTACACCTTC.

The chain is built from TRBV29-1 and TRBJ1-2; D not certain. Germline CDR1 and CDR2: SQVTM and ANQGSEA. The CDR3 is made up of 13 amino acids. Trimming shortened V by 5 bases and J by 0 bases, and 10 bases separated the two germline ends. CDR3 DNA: TGCAGCGTTACGGATACCTCTAACTATGGCTACACCTTC. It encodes CSVTDTSNYGYTF.

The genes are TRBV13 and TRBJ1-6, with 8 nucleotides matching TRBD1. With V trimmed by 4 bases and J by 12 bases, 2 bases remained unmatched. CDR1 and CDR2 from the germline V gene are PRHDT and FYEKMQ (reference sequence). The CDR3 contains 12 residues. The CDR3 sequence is CASSSDREPLHF. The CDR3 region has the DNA TGTGCCAGCAGCTCGGACAGGGAACCCCTCCACTTT.

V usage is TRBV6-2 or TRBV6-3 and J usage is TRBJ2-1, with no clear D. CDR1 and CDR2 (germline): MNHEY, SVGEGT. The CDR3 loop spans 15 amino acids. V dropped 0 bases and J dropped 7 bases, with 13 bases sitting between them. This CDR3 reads CASSYSSRLANEQFF. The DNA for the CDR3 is TGTGCCAGCAGTTACTCGAGTAGGCTGGCTAATGAGCAGTTCTTC.

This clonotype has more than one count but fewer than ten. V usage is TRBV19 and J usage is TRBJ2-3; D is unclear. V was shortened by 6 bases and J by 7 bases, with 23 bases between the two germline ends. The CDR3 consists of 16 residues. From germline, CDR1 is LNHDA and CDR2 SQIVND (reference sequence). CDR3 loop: CASRPTLGGTMNTQYF. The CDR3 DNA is TGTGCCAGTAGACCGACCCTCGGCGGTACGATGAATACGCAGTATTTT. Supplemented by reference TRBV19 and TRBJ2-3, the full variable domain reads DGGITQSPKYLFRKEGQNVTLSCEQNLNHDAMYWYRQDPGQGLRLIYYSQIVNDFQKGDIAEGYSVSREKKESFPLTVTSAQKNPTAFYLCASRPTLGGTMNTQYFGPGTRLTVL.